This T cell receptor beta chain was retrieved from a study of spatial heterogeneity in lung cancer. The wider study: Sequences of the beta chain were consistently detected in greater numbers than alpha-chain sequences.

As to time point: sample taken at primary tumor resection. Unsorted whole RNA from tumor, nontumor lung or frozen PBMC underwent sequencing. This clonotype was observed many times. All TCR cDNA molecules were individually tagged with a unique molecular identifier. TCRdb re-called the 5' RACE reads through MiXCR, storing one row per CDR3 protein. The profile shows about 20,000 distinct CDR3 sequences, about a fifth of them singletons. The sequencing here drew on PBMCs, taken at surgery. This TCR came from a male donor with early-stage non-small cell lung cancer.

This CDR3 reads CASSLEAGLVNIQYF. The CDR3 nucleotides are TGTGCCAGCAGCTTAGAAGCTGGGCTGGTAAACATTCAGTACTTC. The chain links TRBV7-2 to TRBJ2-4; D unresolved. Trimming cost V 1 base and J 6 bases, with 13 bases left between them. The CDR3 sequence is 15 residues long. Germline assignment: CDR1 SGHTA and CDR2 FQGNSA.